This T cell receptor (beta chain) emerged from a study of cytomegalovirus exposure and HLA in healthy donors. Findings and caveats of the study: About 87% or about 30% of the time was how often most TCR beta V segments were productive, according to an earlier analysis. TCR beta sequences reportedly predicted most subjects' HLA-A and HLA-B alleles accurately.

The PCR used 60 Vbeta and 13 Jbeta primers. Original handling: The count from a later analysis was some 81 million unique TCR beta chains, roughly 11 million of them shared. Sequenced by immunoSEQ multiplex PCR; TCRdb stores in-frame clones only, minus some. For V, J and clone size, that table is used; D and trimming come from the DNA. The sample has around 170,000 clones, around 73% seen once. Points on this clone: Antigen specificity is unknown.

This CDR3 region has 16 residues. Germline loops: CDR1 LNHDA, CDR2 SQIVND (reference sequence). V lost 5 bases and J lost 0; bases outside the gene matches: 7. Material for sequencing was PBMCs. The chain carries TRBV19 and TRBJ2-1, with 7 bases identical to TRBD2. This clonotype was obtained from a male donor in good health and CMV-seronegative. CDR3 sequence (DNA): TGTGCCAGTAGTCTCACTAGCGAGAGCTCCTACAATGAGCAGTTCTTC. Encoded protein: CASSLTSESSYNEQFF.